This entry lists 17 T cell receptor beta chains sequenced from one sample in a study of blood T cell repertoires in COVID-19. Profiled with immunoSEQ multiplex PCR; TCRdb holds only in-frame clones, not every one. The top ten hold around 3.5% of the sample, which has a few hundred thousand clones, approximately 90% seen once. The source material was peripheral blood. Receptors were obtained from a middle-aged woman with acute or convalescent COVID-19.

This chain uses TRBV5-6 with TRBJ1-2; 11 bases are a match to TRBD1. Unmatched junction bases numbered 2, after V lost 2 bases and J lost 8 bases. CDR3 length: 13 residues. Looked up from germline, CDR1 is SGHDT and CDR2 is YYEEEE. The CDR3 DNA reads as TGTGCCAGCAGCTTCGGGACAGGGGGAGGCTACACCTTC. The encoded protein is CASSFGTGGGYTF.

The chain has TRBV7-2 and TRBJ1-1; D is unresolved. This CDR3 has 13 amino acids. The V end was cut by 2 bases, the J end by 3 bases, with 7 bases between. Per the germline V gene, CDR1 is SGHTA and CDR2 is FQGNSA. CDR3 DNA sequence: TGTGCCAGCAGCTTAACACGGGACACTGAAGCTTTCTTT. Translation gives CASSLTRDTEAFF.

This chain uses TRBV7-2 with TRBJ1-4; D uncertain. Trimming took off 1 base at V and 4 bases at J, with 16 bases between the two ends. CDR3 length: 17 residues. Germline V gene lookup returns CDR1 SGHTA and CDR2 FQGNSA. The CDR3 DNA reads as TGTGCCAGCAGCTTAGAACCATTTTGGGCTGGTAATGAAAAACTGTTTTTT. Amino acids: CASSLEPFWAGNEKLFF. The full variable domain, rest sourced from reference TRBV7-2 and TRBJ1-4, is GAGVSQSPSNKVTEKGKDVELRCDPISGHTALYWYRQSLGQGLEFLIYFQGNSAPDKSGLPSDRFSAERTGGSVSTLTIQRTQQEDSAVYLCASSLEPFWAGNEKLFFGSGTQLSVL.

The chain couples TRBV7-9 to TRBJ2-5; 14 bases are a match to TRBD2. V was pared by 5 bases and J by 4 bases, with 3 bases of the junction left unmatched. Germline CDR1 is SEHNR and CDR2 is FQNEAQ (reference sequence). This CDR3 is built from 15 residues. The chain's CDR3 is CASSPGTSGGETQYF. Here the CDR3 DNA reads TGTGCCAGCAGCCCAGGGACTAGCGGGGGAGAGACCCAGTACTTC. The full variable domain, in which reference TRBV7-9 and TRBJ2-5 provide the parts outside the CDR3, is DTGVSQNPRHKITKRGQNVTFRCDPISEHNRLYWYRQTLGQGPEFLTYFQNEAQLEKSRLLSDRFSAERPKGSFSTLEIQRTEQGDSAMYLCASSPGTSGGETQYFGPGTRLLVL.

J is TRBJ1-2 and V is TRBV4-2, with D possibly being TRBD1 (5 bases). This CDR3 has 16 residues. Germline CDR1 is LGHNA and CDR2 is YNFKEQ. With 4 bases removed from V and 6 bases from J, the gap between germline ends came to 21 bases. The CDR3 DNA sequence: TGTGCCAGCAGCCGCCCGGTGGCCGGGGAGGGGAATGGCTACACCTTC. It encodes CASSRPVAGEGNGYTF.

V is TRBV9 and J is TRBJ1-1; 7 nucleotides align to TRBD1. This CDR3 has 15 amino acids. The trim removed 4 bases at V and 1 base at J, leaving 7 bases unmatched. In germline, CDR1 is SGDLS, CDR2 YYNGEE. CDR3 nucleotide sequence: TGTGCCAGCAGCATCTGGGACAGCTCGAACACTGAAGCTTTCTTT. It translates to CASSIWDSSNTEAFF.

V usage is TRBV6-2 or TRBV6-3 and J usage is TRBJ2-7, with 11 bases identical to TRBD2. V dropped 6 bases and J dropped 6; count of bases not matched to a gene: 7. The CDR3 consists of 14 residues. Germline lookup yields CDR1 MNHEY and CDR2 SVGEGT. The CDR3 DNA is TGTGCCAGCAGCCGACCCGGACTAGCGGGCGAGCAGTACGTC. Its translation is CASSRPGLAGEQYV.

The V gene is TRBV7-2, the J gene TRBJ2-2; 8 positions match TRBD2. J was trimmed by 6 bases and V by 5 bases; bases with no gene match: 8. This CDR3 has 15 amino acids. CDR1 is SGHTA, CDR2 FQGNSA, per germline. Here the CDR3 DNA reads TGTGCCAGCAGCAAAAGGACTAGCACGGCCGGGGAGCTGTTTTTT. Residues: CASSKRTSTAGELFF.

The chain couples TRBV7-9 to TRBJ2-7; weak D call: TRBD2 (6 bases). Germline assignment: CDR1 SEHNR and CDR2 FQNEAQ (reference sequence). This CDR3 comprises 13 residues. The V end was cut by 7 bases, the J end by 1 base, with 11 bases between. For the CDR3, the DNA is TGTGCCAGCACCCTCGGGACTTCCTACGAGCAGTACGTC. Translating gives CASTLGTSYEQYV.

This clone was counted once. CDR3 region: CATSAGGPLNTEAFF. The CDR3 DNA reads as TGTGCCACCAGTGCGGGGGGGCCCTTGAACACTGAAGCTTTCTTT. The chain links TRBV24-1 to TRBJ1-1; D might be TRBD1 (6 bases). This CDR3 region has 15 residues. CDR1 and CDR2 (germline): KGHDR, SFDVKD. V shed 5 bases and J shed 0 bases, with 12 bases lying between them.

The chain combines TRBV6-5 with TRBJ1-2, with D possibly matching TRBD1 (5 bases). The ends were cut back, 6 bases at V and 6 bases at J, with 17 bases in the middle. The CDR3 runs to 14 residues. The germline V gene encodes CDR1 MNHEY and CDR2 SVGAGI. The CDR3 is CASRTLGTVNGYTF. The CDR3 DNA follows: TGTGCCAGCAGGACATTGGGGACTGTTAATGGCTACACCTTC.

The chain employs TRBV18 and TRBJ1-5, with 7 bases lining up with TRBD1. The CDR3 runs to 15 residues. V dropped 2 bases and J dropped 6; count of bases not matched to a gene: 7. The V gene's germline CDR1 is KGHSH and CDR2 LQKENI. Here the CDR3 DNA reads TGTGCCAGCTCACCAAGACAACAGGGGAGTCAGCCCCAGCATTTT. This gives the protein CASSPRQQGSQPQHF. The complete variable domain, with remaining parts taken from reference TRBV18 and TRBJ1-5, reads NAGVMQNPRHLVRRRGQEARLRCSPMKGHSHVYWYRQLPEEGLKFMVYLQKENIIDESGMPKERFSAEFPKEGPSILRIQQVVRGDSAAYFCASSPRQQGSQPQHFGDGTRLSIL.

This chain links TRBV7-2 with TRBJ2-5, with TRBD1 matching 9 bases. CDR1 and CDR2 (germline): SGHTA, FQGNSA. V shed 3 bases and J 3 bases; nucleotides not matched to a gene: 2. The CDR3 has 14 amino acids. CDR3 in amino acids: CASSFRTGEETQYF. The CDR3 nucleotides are TGTGCCAGCAGCTTCCGGACAGGGGAAGAGACCCAGTACTTC.

CDR3 protein: CAIREGQTGNTEAFF. CDR3 nucleotide sequence: TGTGCCATCAGGGAGGGACAGACAGGGAACACTGAAGCTTTCTTT. This rearrangement joins TRBV10-3 to TRBJ1-1; 7 bases agree with TRBD1. Germline-derived CDR1 and CDR2 are ENHRY and SYGVKD. The V and J ends lost 6 bases and 1 base, in that order; junction bases with no gene match: 8. CDR3 length: 15 residues.

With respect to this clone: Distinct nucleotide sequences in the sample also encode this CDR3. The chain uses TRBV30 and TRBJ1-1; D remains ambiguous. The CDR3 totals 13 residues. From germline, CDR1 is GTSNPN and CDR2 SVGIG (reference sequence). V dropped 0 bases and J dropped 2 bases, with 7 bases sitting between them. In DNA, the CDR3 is TGTGCCTGGAGTGTACGAGATAACACTGAAGCTTTCTTT. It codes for CAWSVRDNTEAFF.

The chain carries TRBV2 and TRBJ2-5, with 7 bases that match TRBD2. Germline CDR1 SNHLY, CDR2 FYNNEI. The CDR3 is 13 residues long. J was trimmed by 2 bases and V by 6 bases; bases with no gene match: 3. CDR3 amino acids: CASSRAGQETQYF. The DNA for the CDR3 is TGTGCCAGCAGCCGAGCGGGGCAAGAGACCCAGTACTTC.

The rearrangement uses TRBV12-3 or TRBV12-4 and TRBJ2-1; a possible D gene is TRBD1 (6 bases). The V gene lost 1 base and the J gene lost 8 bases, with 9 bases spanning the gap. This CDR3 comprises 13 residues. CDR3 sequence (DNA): TGTGCCAGCAGTTTAGGCAGGGGTTATGAGCAGTTCTTC. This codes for CASSLGRGYEQFF.